What follows are 18 T cell receptor beta chains derived from one specimen sequenced in a study of control samples from healthy donors and cancer patients. TCRdb keeps only in-frame clones here, not all; method: immunoSEQ multiplex PCR. The sample includes 400,000 to 450,000 clones, around 90% seen only once; the top ten take 5.5% to 8%. The specimen was PBMCs. These receptors were collected from a man between 35 and 55 years old with head and neck cancer.

The chain carries TRBV5-1 and TRBJ1-1; D remains unclear. Germline lookup yields CDR1 SGHRS and CDR2 YFSETQ. CDR3 length equals 16 residues. Trimming stripped 0 bases from V and 1 base from J, with 13 bases between. CDR3 protein: CASSLEIWERNTEAFF. As DNA, the CDR3 is TGCGCCAGCAGCTTGGAAATATGGGAGAGGAACACTGAAGCTTTCTTT.

This clone was found once. The V and J genes are TRBV19 and TRBJ2-7; the match to TRBD1 covers 7 bases. Germline-derived CDR1 and CDR2 are LNHDA and SQIVND (reference sequence). The V gene end was trimmed by 4 bases and the J gene end by 6 bases; junction bases not matched to a gene: 9. The CDR3 totals 14 residues. CDR3 in amino acids: CASSKGTVQGEQYF. Written as DNA, the CDR3 is TGTGCCAGTAGTAAGGGGACAGTACAGGGCGAGCAGTACTTC.

The V call is TRBV19, the J call TRBJ2-3, with D uncertain. Germline assignment: CDR1 LNHDA and CDR2 SQIVND (reference sequence). V shed 2 bases and J shed 6 bases, with 18 bases lying between them. The CDR3 has 16 amino acids. CDR3 amino acids: CASSISFEAPEDTQYF. In DNA, the CDR3 is TGTGCCAGTAGTATAAGTTTCGAGGCCCCTGAGGATACGCAGTATTTT.

Note on this clone: The sample carries other DNA sequences with the same CDR3. This chain links TRBV19 with TRBJ1-5; D not resolved. Germline-derived CDR1 and CDR2 are LNHDA and SQIVND (reference sequence). The ends were cut back, 3 bases at V and 6 bases at J, with 6 bases in the middle. CDR3 length: 12 residues. CDR3 sequence (DNA): TGTGCCAGTAGTATCATGGGTCAGCCCCAGCATTTT. Its protein is CASSIMGQPQHF.

This chain connects TRBV25-1 to TRBJ2-3, with TRBD2 matching over 12 bases. Trimming cost V 3 bases and J 6 bases; bases outside gene matches: 13. The CDR3 extends over 18 amino acids. In germline, CDR1 is MGHDK, CDR2 SYGVNS. CDR3 nucleotide sequence: TGTGCCAGCAGTGACCCCTCCGGGCTAGCGGGGGGGAGGGATACGCAGTATTTT. Its protein is CASSDPSGLAGGRDTQYF.

This clone has only a few counts. The chain recombines TRBV27 with TRBJ2-1; TRBD1 is a possible D gene (6 bases). This CDR3 has 14 residues. V gave up 6 bases and J gave up 10 bases, with 19 bases separating them. Germline-derived CDR1 and CDR2 are MNHEY and SMNVEV (reference sequence). Here the CDR3 DNA reads TGTGCCAGCAGGAAATATGGACAGATCGGCGAGCAGTTCTTC. Protein sequence: CASRKYGQIGEQFF.

In DNA, the CDR3 is TGTGCCAGCAGCTGGGACAGCCAAGAGACCCAGTACTTC. Its protein is CASSWDSQETQYF. The chain employs TRBV12-3 or TRBV12-4 and TRBJ2-5, with 7 bases that match TRBD1. J gave up 1 base and V 6 bases, and 2 bases lay outside the gene matches. The CDR3 consists of 13 residues.

The table lists this clone with a count of one. The V gene is TRBV10-1, the J gene TRBJ2-3, with TRBD1 matching over 9 bases. The CDR3 extends over 14 amino acids. The germline gives CDR1 WNHNN, CDR2 SYGVQD (reference sequence). The ends lost 3 bases at V and 5 bases at J; junction bases unmatched: 3. The CDR3 sequence is CASSEGTGRDTQYF. The CDR3 DNA follows: TGCGCCAGCAGTGAAGGGACAGGGAGAGATACGCAGTATTTT.

In this sample, this clone turned up once. The V and J genes are TRBV30 and TRBJ2-1; TRBD2 is a possible D gene (5 bases). Germline CDR1 and CDR2: GTSNPN and SVGIG (reference sequence). V was trimmed by 2 bases and J by 2 bases, leaving 10 bases between them. This CDR3 is 14 amino acids long. CDR3 DNA: TGTGCCTGGAGTTCAGGACTCACCTACAATGAGCAGTTCTTC. It codes for CAWSSGLTYNEQFF.

The chain's CDR3 is CASSLNFEPGTEAFF. DNA for the CDR3: TGTGCCAGCAGCTTGAATTTTGAGCCGGGGACTGAAGCTTTCTTT. The J gene is TRBJ1-1, the V gene TRBV5-6; D is unresolved. The germline V gene has CDR1 SGHDT and CDR2 YYEEEE. The CDR3 extends over 15 amino acids. Trimming stripped 1 base from V and 5 bases from J, with 15 bases between.

J is TRBJ2-7 and V is TRBV9; 7 bases map to TRBD2. Germline assignment: CDR1 SGDLS and CDR2 YYNGEE. Trimming removed 4 bases from V and 5 bases from J; junction bases left unmatched: 9. The CDR3 has 14 residues. CDR3 loop: CASSPAGVHHEQYF. CDR3 nucleotides: TGTGCCAGCAGCCCCGCGGGGGTCCACCACGAGCAGTACTTC.

V is TRBV12-3 or TRBV12-4 and J is TRBJ2-7; D is uncertain. Trimming pared 1 base from V and 6 bases from J, leaving 4 bases between. The CDR3 is 11 amino acids. CDR3 amino acids: CASSLGSEQYF. CDR3 DNA: TGTGCCAGCAGTTTAGGGTCCGAGCAGTACTTC.

CDR3 sequence: CASRPGQSSYEQYF. The CDR3 DNA reads as TGTGCCAGCAGGCCGGGACAGAGCTCCTACGAGCAGTACTTC. V is TRBV11-2 and J is TRBJ2-7, with TRBD1 matching over 7 bases. V gave up 6 bases and J gave up 0 bases; unmatched junction bases: 5. This CDR3 region has 14 residues. Per the germline V gene, CDR1 is SGHAT and CDR2 is FQNNGV.

CDR3 protein: CASSASGSQETQYF. The CDR3 coding sequence is TGTGCCAGCAGTGCCTCAGGGAGCCAAGAGACCCAGTACTTC. V is TRBV27 and J is TRBJ2-5; D might be TRBD1 or TRBD2, each matching 5 bases. Trimming removed 5 bases from V and 1 base from J, with 11 bases in between. Germline V lookup: CDR1 MNHEY, CDR2 SMNVEV (reference sequence). This CDR3 spans 14 amino acids.

The V call is TRBV19, the J call TRBJ1-1, with D possibly TRBD1 on 5 matching bases. The V end lost 3 bases, the J end lost 4 bases, and 9 bases lay between the germline ends. The CDR3 sequence is 13 residues long. Per germline, CDR1 LNHDA and CDR2 SQIVND (reference sequence). The CDR3 region has the DNA TGTGCCAGTAGTATGGGGAGGGGCACTGAAGCTTTCTTT. Amino acid sequence: CASSMGRGTEAFF.

The chain carries TRBV18 and TRBJ2-1; D might be TRBD1 (5 bases). The germline CDR1 and CDR2 sequences are KGHSH and LQKENI. The germline V and J ends were trimmed by 0 bases and 9 bases, with 15 bases remaining between them. The length of the CDR3 is 15 residues. For the CDR3, the DNA is TGTGCCAGCTCACCACCAGGGGCGCAGTATAGTGAGCAGTTCTTC. Translation gives CASSPPGAQYSEQFF. The whole variable domain, remainder taken from reference TRBV18 and TRBJ2-1, is NAGVMQNPRHLVRRRGQEARLRCSPMKGHSHVYWYRQLPEEGLKFMVYLQKENIIDESGMPKERFSAEFPKEGPSILRIQQVVRGDSAAYFCASSPPGAQYSEQFFGPGTRLTVL.

This chain joins TRBV11-3 and TRBJ2-1; the D is unclear. Trimming left V 5 bases short and J 7 bases short, with 15 bases between. The CDR3 consists of 14 residues. The germline V gene encodes CDR1 SGHNT and CDR2 YENEEA. CDR3 nucleotide sequence: TGTGCCAGCAGCCTAAGACACCCACGGAATGAGCAGTTCTTC. Its translation: CASSLRHPRNEQFF.

The chain uses TRBV12-5 and TRBJ1-1; no clear D. CDR1 and CDR2 (germline): LGHNT, FRNRAP. The CDR3 covers 12 residues. V lost 1 base to trimming and J lost 7 bases, with 7 bases between them. This CDR3 is CASGLGLNEAFF. The CDR3 region has the DNA TGTGCTAGTGGTTTGGGGCTGAATGAAGCTTTCTTT.